This T cell receptor beta chain was sequenced in a study of chemoradiotherapy in HPV16-positive cancers. Study background: Functional T-cell assays on a couple of HPV16-positive patients' cells defined candidate HPV-specific clones and common TCR motifs.

Concerning this clone itself: What it recognizes is unknown.

The germline CDR1 and CDR2 sequences are MNHGY and SAAAGT. This CDR3 contains 10 residues. Repeated repertoire sampling spanned the course of chemoradiotherapy. Study-wide results and limits: Only a couple of HPV16-positive patients supplied the functional HPV-specificity definition. Non-HPV-specific T cells did not expand in tumors during treatment, whereas candidate HPV-specific clones and E7-related motifs did.

Clones were sequenced by immunoSEQ multiplex PCR, and TCRdb holds only the in-frame ones, with some missing. The profile shows over a thousand clones, approximately 90% of them singletons. The receptor comes from a human donor with HPV-associated anogenital cancer. Sample: tumor tissue, taken from a patient who underwent chemoradiotherapy. V gene TRBV6-8 combines with J gene TRBJ2-1; no firm D call. CDR3 sequence: CAAPWYEQFF. The CDR3, as DNA: TGTGCAGCCCCTTGGTATGAGCAGTTCTTC.